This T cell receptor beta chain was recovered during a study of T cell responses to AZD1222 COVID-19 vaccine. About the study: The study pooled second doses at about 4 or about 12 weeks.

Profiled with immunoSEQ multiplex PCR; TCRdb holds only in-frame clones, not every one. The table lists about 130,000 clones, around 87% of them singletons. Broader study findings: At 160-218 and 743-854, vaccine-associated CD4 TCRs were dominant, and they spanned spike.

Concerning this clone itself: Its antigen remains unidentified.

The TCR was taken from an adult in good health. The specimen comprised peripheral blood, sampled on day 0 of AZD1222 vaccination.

Written as DNA, the CDR3 is TGTGCCAGCTCACCCGCCACAGGGTACGAGCAGTACTTC. It codes for CASSPATGYEQYF. The gene calls are TRBV18 and TRBJ2-7; tentatively, D is TRBD1 (6 bases). This CDR3 has 13 amino acids. The germline V and J ends were trimmed by 3 bases and 4 bases, with 10 bases remaining between them. Looked up from germline, CDR1 is KGHSH and CDR2 is LQKENI. Filled out from reference TRBV18 and TRBJ2-7, the complete variable domain reads NAGVMQNPRHLVRRRGQEARLRCSPMKGHSHVYWYRQLPEEGLKFMVYLQKENIIDESGMPKERFSAEFPKEGPSILRIQQVVRGDSAAYFCASSPATGYEQYFGPGTRLTVT.